A single TCR beta chain is shown here with its context. Repertoires were generated with immunoSEQ multiplex PCR, while TCRdb's copy carries only in-frame clones and drops some. Here the sample spans about 180,000 clones, about 90% being singletons. The data belong to a study of control samples from healthy donors and cancer patients. This CDR3 contains 15 residues. Germline CDR1 reads SGHDN; CDR2 reads FVKESK. Deletions cut 4 bases from V and 7 bases from J, with 19 bases between. The chain uses TRBV14 and TRBJ1-2; D not resolved. The source material was blood. The TCR sequence derives from a woman between 50 and 59 years old in good health. CDR3 sequence reads: CASSPAGRATGGYTF. CDR3 nucleotides: TGTGCCAGCAGCCCGGCGGGCCGAGCCACGGGTGGCTACACCTTC.